This T cell receptor (beta chain) came from a study of neurological immune-mediated disorders. Via MiXCR, TCRdb re-called the 5' RACE reads, giving one row per CDR3 protein. The sample yields about 71,000 distinct CDR3 sequences, 3% to 3.5% seen once. This clonotype was seen repeatedly, ten times or more. Its target is unknown. Study-level results: One related-CDR3 cluster, which may be a signature, held the repertoires of 18 of 34 multiple sclerosis patients after phylogenetic grouping.

This clonotype originated in a man aged 40-50 years with multiple sclerosis. Specimen: PBMCs.

CDR3 in amino acids: CATSRDVGGTEAFF. The CDR3 region has the DNA TGTGCCACCAGCAGAGATGTCGGTGGCACTGAAGCTTTCTTT. This chain connects TRBV15 to TRBJ1-1; unclear D gene. CDR3 length: 14 residues. The germline V gene has CDR1 LNHNV and CDR2 YYDKDF (reference sequence). V was pared by 0 bases and J by 4 bases, with 9 bases between.